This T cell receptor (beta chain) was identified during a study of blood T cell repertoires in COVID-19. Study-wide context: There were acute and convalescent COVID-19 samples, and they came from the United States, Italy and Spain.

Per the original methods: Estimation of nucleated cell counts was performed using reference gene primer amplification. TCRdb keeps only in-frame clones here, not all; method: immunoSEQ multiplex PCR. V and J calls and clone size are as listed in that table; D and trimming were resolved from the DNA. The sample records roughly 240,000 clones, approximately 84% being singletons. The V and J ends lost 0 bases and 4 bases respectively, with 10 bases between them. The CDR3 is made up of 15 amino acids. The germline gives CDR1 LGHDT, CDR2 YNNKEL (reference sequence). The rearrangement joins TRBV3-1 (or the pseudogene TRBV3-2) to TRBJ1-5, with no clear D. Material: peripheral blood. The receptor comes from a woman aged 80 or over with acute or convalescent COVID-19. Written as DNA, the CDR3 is TGTGCCAGCAGCCAAGATTTGGCCAGTAATCAGCCCCAGCATTTT. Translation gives CASSQDLASNQPQHF.